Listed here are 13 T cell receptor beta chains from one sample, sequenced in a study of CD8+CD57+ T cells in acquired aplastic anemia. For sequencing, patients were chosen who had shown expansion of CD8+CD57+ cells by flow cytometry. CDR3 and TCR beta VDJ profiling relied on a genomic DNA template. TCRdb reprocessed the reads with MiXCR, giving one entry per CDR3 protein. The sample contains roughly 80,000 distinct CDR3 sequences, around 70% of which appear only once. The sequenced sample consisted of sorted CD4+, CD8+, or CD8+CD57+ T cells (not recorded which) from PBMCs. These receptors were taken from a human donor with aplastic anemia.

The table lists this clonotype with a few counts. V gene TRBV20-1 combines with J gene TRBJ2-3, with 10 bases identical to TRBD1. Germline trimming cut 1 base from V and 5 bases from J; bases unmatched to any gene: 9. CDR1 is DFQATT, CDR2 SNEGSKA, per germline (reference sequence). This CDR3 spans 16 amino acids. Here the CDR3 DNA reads TGCAGTGCTAGAGCCCCCGGACAGGGGGGTCTAGATACGCAGTATTTT. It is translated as CSARAPGQGGLDTQYF.

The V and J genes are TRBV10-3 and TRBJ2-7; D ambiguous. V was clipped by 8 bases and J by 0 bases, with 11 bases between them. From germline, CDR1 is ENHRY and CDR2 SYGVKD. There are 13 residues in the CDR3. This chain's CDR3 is CAIVTESSYEQYF. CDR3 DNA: TGTGCCATCGTCACCGAGAGCTCCTACGAGCAGTACTTC.

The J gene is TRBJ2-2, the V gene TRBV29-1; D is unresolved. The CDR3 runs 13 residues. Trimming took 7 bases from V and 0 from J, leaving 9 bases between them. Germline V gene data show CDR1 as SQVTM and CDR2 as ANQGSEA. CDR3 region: CSGRATNTGELFF. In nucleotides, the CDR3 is TGCAGCGGAAGGGCTACGAACACCGGGGAGCTGTTTTTT.

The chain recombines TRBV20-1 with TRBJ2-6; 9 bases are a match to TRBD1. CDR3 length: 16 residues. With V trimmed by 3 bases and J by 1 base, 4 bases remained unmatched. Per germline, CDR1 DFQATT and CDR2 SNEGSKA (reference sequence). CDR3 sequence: CSARGTGSSGANVLTF. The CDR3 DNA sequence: TGCAGTGCTAGGGGGACAGGGTCTTCTGGGGCCAACGTCCTGACTTTC.

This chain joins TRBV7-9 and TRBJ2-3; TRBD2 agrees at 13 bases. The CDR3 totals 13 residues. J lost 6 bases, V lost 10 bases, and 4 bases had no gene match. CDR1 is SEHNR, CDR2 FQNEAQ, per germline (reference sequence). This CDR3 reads CATRLAGGDTQYF. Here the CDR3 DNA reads TGTGCCACTCGACTAGCGGGGGGCGATACGCAGTATTTT.

DNA of the CDR3: TGTGCCAGCAGCCTAGGAAGGGGTGGCACTGAAGCTTTCTTT. As protein: CASSLGRGGTEAFF. The chain combines TRBV7-9 with TRBJ1-1, with a possible D match to TRBD1 (5 bases). CDR1 is SEHNR and CDR2 is FQNEAQ in the germline V gene (reference sequence). V was cut by 5 bases and J by 4 bases, with 14 bases left in between. The CDR3 extends over 14 amino acids.

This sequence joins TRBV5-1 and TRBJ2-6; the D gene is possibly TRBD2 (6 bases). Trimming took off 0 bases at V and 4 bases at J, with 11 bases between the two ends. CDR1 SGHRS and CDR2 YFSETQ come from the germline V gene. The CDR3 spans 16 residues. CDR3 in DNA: TGCGCCAGCAGCTTGGTTGGGGAGGAGGGGGCCAACGTCCTGACTTTC. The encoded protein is CASSLVGEEGANVLTF.

Here the CDR3 DNA reads TGCAGTGCTAGCCCGACCGGGACATCGAACACTGAAGCTTTCTTT. Its translation is CSASPTGTSNTEAFF. The V and J genes are TRBV20-1 and TRBJ1-1; maybe TRBD1 (6 bases). The germline V and J ends were trimmed by 3 bases and 1 base, with 15 bases remaining between them. CDR3 length: 15 residues. Looked up from germline, CDR1 is DFQATT and CDR2 is SNEGSKA (reference sequence).

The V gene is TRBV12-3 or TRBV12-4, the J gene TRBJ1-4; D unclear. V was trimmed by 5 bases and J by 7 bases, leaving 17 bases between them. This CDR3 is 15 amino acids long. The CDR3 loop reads CASSPVWVVSEKLFF. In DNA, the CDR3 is TGTGCCAGCAGTCCCGTCTGGGTCGTTTCTGAAAAACTGTTTTTT.

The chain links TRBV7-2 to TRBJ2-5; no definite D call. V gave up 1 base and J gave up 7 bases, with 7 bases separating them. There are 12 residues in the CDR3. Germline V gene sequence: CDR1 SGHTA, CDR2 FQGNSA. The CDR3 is CASSLVEVTQYF. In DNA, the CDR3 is TGTGCCAGCAGCTTAGTCGAGGTGACCCAGTACTTC.

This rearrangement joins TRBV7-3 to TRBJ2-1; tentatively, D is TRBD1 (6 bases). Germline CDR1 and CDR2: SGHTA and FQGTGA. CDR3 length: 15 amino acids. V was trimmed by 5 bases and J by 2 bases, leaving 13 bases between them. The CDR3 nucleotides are TGTGCCAGCAGCCTTGGGGACAACGCCTACAATGAGCAGTTCTTC. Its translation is CASSLGDNAYNEQFF. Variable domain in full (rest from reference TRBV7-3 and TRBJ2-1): GAGVSQTPSNKVTEKGKYVELRCDPISGHTALYWYRQSLGQGPEFLIYFQGTGAADDSGLPNDRFFAVRPEGSVSTLKIQRTERGDSAVYLCASSLGDNAYNEQFFGPGTRLTVL.

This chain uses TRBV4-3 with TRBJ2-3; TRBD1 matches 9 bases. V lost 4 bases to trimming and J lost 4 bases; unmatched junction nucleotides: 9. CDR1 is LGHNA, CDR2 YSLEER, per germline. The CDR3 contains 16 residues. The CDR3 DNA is TGCGCCAGCAGCCGACAGGGGGATCTGGTCGCAGATACGCAGTATTTT. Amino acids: CASSRQGDLVADTQYF.

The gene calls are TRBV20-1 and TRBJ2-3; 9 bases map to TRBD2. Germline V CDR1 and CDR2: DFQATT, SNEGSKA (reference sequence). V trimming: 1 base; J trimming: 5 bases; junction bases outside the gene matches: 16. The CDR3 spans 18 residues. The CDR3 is CSARVTHSSGEARDTQYF. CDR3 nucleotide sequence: TGCAGTGCTAGAGTGACCCACTCTAGCGGGGAGGCGAGAGATACGCAGTATTTT.